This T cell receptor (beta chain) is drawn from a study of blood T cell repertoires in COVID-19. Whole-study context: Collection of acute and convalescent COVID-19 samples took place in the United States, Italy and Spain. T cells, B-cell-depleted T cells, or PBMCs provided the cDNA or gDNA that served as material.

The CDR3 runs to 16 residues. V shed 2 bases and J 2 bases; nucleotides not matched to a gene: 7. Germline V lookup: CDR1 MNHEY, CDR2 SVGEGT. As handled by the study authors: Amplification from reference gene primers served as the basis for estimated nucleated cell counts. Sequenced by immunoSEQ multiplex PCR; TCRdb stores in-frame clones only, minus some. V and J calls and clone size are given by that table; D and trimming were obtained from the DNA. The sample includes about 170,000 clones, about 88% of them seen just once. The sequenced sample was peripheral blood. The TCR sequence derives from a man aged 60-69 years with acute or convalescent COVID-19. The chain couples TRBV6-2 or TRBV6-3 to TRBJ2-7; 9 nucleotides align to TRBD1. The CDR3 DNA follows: TGTGCCAGCAGTTACGATCAGGACAGGGGCACCTACGAGCAGTACGTC. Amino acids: CASSYDQDRGTYEQYV.